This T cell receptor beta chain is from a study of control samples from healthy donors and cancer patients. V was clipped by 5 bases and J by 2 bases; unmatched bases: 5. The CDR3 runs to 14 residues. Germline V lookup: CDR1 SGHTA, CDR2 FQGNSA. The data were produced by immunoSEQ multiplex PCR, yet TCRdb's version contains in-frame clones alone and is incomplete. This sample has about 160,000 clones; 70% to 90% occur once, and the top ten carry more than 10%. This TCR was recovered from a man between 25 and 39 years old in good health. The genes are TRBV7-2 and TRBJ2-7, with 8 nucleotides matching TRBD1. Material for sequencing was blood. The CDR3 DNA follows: TGTGCCAGCAGCCGGACGGGACAGGCCTACGAGCAGTACTTC. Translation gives CASSRTGQAYEQYF.